The 5 T cell receptor beta chains below all came from one sample that was sequenced in a study of CD8 T cells in ankylosing spondylitis. Each CDR3 protein is one row after TCRdb ran MiXCR on the 5' RACE reads. The sample records approximately 400,000 distinct CDR3 sequences, about 25% being singletons. The study, taken as a whole, reports: Within ankylosing spondylitis blood, a TCR beta motif made up of seven to nine highly homologous variants appeared to be characteristic.

Which antigens these TCRs recognize remains unknown. The specimen sequenced was blood, either unsorted or a sorted T cell fraction (not recorded which). The receptor set was obtained from a male donor with ankylosing spondylitis.

The chain joins TRBV20-1 to TRBJ2-7; D is undetermined. This CDR3 is built from 11 residues. Germline CDR1 reads DFQATT; CDR2 reads SNEGSKA (reference sequence). The V end was cut by 1 base, the J end by 6 bases, with 7 bases between. The CDR3 bases are TGCAGTGCTAGAGTTGTGTTCGAGCAGTACTTC. It codes for CSARVVFEQYF.

This clonotype was found a few times. The chain is built from TRBV12-3 or TRBV12-4 and TRBJ1-1, with D maybe TRBD1 (6 bases). V gave up 5 bases and J gave up 3 bases, with 13 bases separating them. The CDR3 runs 14 residues. Written as DNA, the CDR3 is TGTGCCAGCAGTAACAGGGACGGGGACACTGAAGCTTTCTTT. It encodes CASSNRDGDTEAFF.

This clonotype turned up a few times. This rearrangement joins TRBV5-1 to TRBJ2-4; 10 bases line up with TRBD1. The length of the CDR3 is 16 residues. V was clipped by 4 bases and J by 0 bases; unmatched bases: 4. Germline values: CDR1 SGHRS, CDR2 YFSETQ. CDR3 in DNA: TGCGCCAGCAGCCGGGGACAGGGGCTAGCCAAAAACATTCAGTACTTC. Amino acids: CASSRGQGLAKNIQYF.

The V call is TRBV6-5, the J call TRBJ2-5; 9 nucleotides agree with TRBD1. Unmatched junction bases numbered 6, after V lost 4 bases and J lost 6 bases. Germline V CDR1 and CDR2: MNHEY, SVGAGI. The length of the CDR3 is 14 residues. Here the CDR3 reads CASSSQDRGKTQYF. CDR3 in DNA: TGTGCCAGCAGTTCACAGGACAGGGGAAAGACCCAGTACTTC.

The genes are TRBV30 and TRBJ1-6; D may be TRBD1 (5 bases). CDR3 length: 13 residues. V was shortened by 0 bases and J by 6 bases, with 6 bases between the two germline ends. From germline, CDR1 is GTSNPN and CDR2 SVGIG (reference sequence). The CDR3 DNA sequence: TGTGCCTGGAGTGTGGGGCGTAATTCACCCCTCCACTTT. This translates into CAWSVGRNSPLHF.